Below are 21 T cell receptor beta chains sequenced from a single sample in a study of cytomegalovirus exposure and HLA in healthy donors. Use of 60 Vbeta and 13 Jbeta primers characterized the PCR. The assay was immunoSEQ multiplex PCR, and TCRdb's table has in-frame clones only and misses some. The sample contains about 83,000 clones, more than 60% of which appear only once. Source material: PBMCs. These receptors were collected from a young man in good health and CMV-seropositive.

This chain joins TRBV2 and TRBJ2-7; 7 nucleotides align to TRBD1. Germline V gene lookup returns CDR1 SNHLY and CDR2 FYNNEI. Losses at the gene ends were 4 bases for V and 0 bases for J; bases not matched to a gene: 9. This CDR3 has 16 residues. The CDR3 DNA follows: TGTGCCAGCAGTGGAAGACAGGGTTGGAGCTCCTACGAGCAGTACTTC. This gives the protein CASSGRQGWSSYEQYF.

The rearrangement links TRBV18 to TRBJ2-7, with 7 bases aligning to TRBD1. The length of the CDR3 is 16 residues. Germline V gives CDR1 KGHSH, CDR2 LQKENI. With 3 bases clipped from V and 2 bases from J, the junction kept 10 bases outside the gene matches. The CDR3, as DNA: TGTGCCAGCTCACCGGTGACAGGGAAGGGAGCCTACGAGCAGTACTTC. Translation gives CASSPVTGKGAYEQYF. Drawing the rest from reference TRBV18 and TRBJ2-7, the complete variable domain is NAGVMQNPRHLVRRRGQEARLRCSPMKGHSHVYWYRQLPEEGLKFMVYLQKENIIDESGMPKERFSAEFPKEGPSILRIQQVVRGDSAAYFCASSPVTGKGAYEQYFGPGTRLTVT.

CDR3 sequence reads: CASSLVGGGINQPQHF. The CDR3 DNA reads as TGTGCCAGCAGCCTCGTGGGAGGAGGAATAAATCAGCCCCAGCATTTT. The chain couples TRBV7-9 to TRBJ1-5; D is unclear. Per the germline V gene, CDR1 is SEHNR and CDR2 is FQNEAQ (reference sequence). This CDR3 spans 16 amino acids. Deletions cut 5 bases from V and 4 bases from J, with 18 bases between.

The chain joins TRBV7-8 to TRBJ2-2, with 8 nucleotides matching TRBD2. CDR3 length equals 18 residues. Trimming cost V 0 bases and J 4 bases; bases outside gene matches: 10. Germline CDR1 SGHVS, CDR2 FQNEAQ. Here the CDR3 reads CASSLALASGSFTGELFF. In DNA form, the CDR3 reads TGTGCCAGCAGCTTAGCGCTCGCAAGCGGGAGTTTCACCGGGGAGCTGTTTTTT.

The chain combines TRBV18 with TRBJ1-2, with D hard to call. The germline V and J ends were trimmed by 2 bases and 7 bases, with 14 bases remaining between them. The CDR3 sequence is 14 residues long. The germline gives CDR1 KGHSH, CDR2 LQKENI. The CDR3 sequence: CASSPVRGQGGYTF. The CDR3 region has the DNA TGTGCCAGCTCACCAGTCCGGGGTCAAGGTGGCTACACCTTC.

The rearrangement joins TRBV10-3 to TRBJ1-6; 9 bases map to TRBD1. After removal of 10 bases from V and 9 bases from J, the junction contained 16 bases not matched to a gene. CDR3 length: 16 residues. Germline V gives CDR1 ENHRY, CDR2 SYGVKD. In nucleotides, the CDR3 is TGTGCCACCTCCATGTTCTCCGGGACAGGGAGTTCACCCCTCCACTTT. It is translated as CATSMFSGTGSSPLHF.

V usage is TRBV28 and J usage is TRBJ1-5; D remains unclear. The CDR3 is 14 amino acids. Germline CDR1 MDHEN, CDR2 SYDVKM. V gave up 6 bases and J gave up 6 bases, with 15 bases separating them. In nucleotides, the CDR3 is TGTGCCAGCAGAGATGCCGGGGTCCCTCAGCCCCAGCATTTT. Protein: CASRDAGVPQPQHF.

Here the CDR3 reads CASSVGPQAVGTEAFF. In nucleotides, the CDR3 is TGTGCCAGCAGCGTAGGGCCCCAGGCAGTTGGCACTGAAGCTTTCTTT. The chain recombines TRBV9 with TRBJ1-1; D is unresolved. Germline loops: CDR1 SGDLS, CDR2 YYNGEE. V lost 0 bases to trimming and J lost 4 bases, with 16 bases between them. This CDR3 has 16 residues.

J is TRBJ2-7 and V is TRBV27; 7 bases agree with TRBD1. V was pared by 3 bases and J by 7 bases, with 3 bases of the junction left unmatched. The CDR3 loop spans 12 amino acids. Per germline, CDR1 MNHEY and CDR2 SMNVEV (reference sequence). CDR3 sequence reads: CASSLTGKEQYF. CDR3 DNA sequence: TGTGCCAGCAGTTTGACAGGGAAGGAGCAGTACTTC.

The CDR3 here is CSVGEGLAFF. The CDR3 DNA is TGCAGCGTTGGGGAGGGTTTGGCTTTCTTT. The V gene is TRBV29-1, the J gene TRBJ1-1, with D hard to call. Deletions cut 4 bases from V and 11 bases from J, with 11 bases between. The germline CDR1 and CDR2 sequences are SQVTM and ANQGSEA. The CDR3 length is 10 residues.

This chain uses TRBV9 with TRBJ2-5; D perhaps matches TRBD1 (7 bases). This CDR3 has 14 residues. V lost 4 bases and J lost 3, with 13 bases in between. Germline V gene lookup returns CDR1 SGDLS and CDR2 YYNGEE. The CDR3 DNA is TGTGCCAGCAGCTCAGGGGGGACAGAAGAGACCCAGTACTTC. Its translation: CASSSGGTEETQYF.

This clone appeared many times. V is TRBV5-1 and J is TRBJ2-3; 10 bases agree with TRBD2. The CDR3 has 16 residues. V dropped 4 bases and J dropped 7; count of bases not matched to a gene: 12. Germline V gives CDR1 SGHRS, CDR2 YFSETQ. The CDR3 sequence is CASSGFGAGGPYTQYF. The CDR3 DNA reads as TGCGCCAGCAGCGGGTTTGGAGCGGGAGGGCCCTATACGCAGTATTTT.

This sequence joins TRBV5-1 and TRBJ2-5, with D hard to call. V was cut by 2 bases and J by 3 bases, with 5 bases left in between. Germline lookup yields CDR1 SGHRS and CDR2 YFSETQ. The CDR3 length is 12 residues. CDR3 region: CASSFPEETQYF. CDR3 DNA sequence: TGCGCCAGCAGCTTCCCGGAAGAGACCCAGTACTTC.

The V and J genes are TRBV7-9 and TRBJ2-7; 7 nucleotides agree with TRBD2. CDR1 is SEHNR, CDR2 FQNEAQ, per germline (reference sequence). CDR3 size: 17 residues. The junction had 21 bases not matched to a gene; V was cut back by 4 bases and J by 9 bases. CDR3 sequence reads: CASSSRWTRPLPKGQYF. As DNA, the CDR3 is TGTGCCAGCAGCTCCCGATGGACTAGGCCCCTTCCGAAGGGGCAGTACTTC.

The rearrangement joins TRBV28 to TRBJ1-5; possibly TRBD1 for D (6 bases). The germline V gene has CDR1 MDHEN and CDR2 SYDVKM. This CDR3 is built from 14 residues. The V gene lost 10 bases and the J gene lost 6 bases, with 19 bases spanning the gap. The DNA for the CDR3 is TGTGCCATTCGAGGGGGGGCGGCGAGTCAGCCCCAGCATTTT. It codes for CAIRGGAASQPQHF. Full variable domain (missing parts from reference TRBV28 and TRBJ1-5): DVKVTQSSRYLVKRTGEKVFLECVQDMDHENMFWYRQDPGLGLRLIYFSYDVKMKEKGDIPEGYSVSREKKERFSLILESASTNQTSMYLCAIRGGAASQPQHFGDGTRLSIL.

V gene TRBV7-3 combines with J gene TRBJ2-7; possibly TRBD1 for D (5 bases). V lost 4 bases and J 3 bases, leaving 16 bases between the germline ends. The CDR3 has 15 amino acids. CDR1 is SGHTA, CDR2 FQGTGA, per germline. The CDR3 loop reads CASSSGGGTGYEQYF. CDR3 bases: TGTGCCAGCAGCTCCGGTGGCGGTACAGGCTACGAGCAGTACTTC.

This clone was found a few times. Other DNA sequences from this sample encode an identical CDR3 as well. CDR3 coding DNA: TGTGCCAGCAGTTACTCGAGGCAGAACACTGAAGCTTTCTTT. Translated: CASSYSRQNTEAFF. This chain joins TRBV6-5 and TRBJ1-1; no firm D call. Germline CDR1 reads MNHEY; CDR2 reads SVGAGI. The CDR3 is made up of 14 amino acids. V lost 0 bases and J 1 base, leaving 6 bases between the germline ends.

The chain uses TRBV15 and TRBJ2-7; maybe TRBD1 (6 bases). Germline CDR1 reads LNHNV; CDR2 reads YYDKDF (reference sequence). The V end was cut by 5 bases, the J end by 0 bases, with 11 bases between. This CDR3 spans 14 amino acids. CDR3 coding DNA: TGTGCCACCAGCCCAAGGGGGAGCTCCTACGAGCAGTACTTC. This sequence encodes CATSPRGSSYEQYF. The full variable domain, in which reference TRBV15 and TRBJ2-7 provide the parts outside the CDR3, is DAMVIQNPRYQVTQFGKPVTLSCSQTLNHNVMYWYQQKSSQAPKLLFHYYDKDFNNEADTPDNFQSRRPNTSFCFLDIRSPGLGDTAMYLCATSPRGSSYEQYFGPGTRLTVT.

The rearrangement joins TRBV4-1 to TRBJ1-4; possibly TRBD1 for D (6 bases). Germline V gene data show CDR1 as MGHRA and CDR2 as YSYEKL. Trimming cost V 4 bases and J 0 bases, with 12 bases left between them. This CDR3 comprises 16 residues. The CDR3 coding sequence is TGCGCCAGCAGCCGAACAAGACAGGCAACTAATGAAAAACTGTTTTTT. As protein: CASSRTRQATNEKLFF.

This chain links TRBV19 with TRBJ1-1; 7 nucleotides line up with TRBD1. The germline gives CDR1 LNHDA, CDR2 SQIVND (reference sequence). Trimming cost V 5 bases and J 1 base; bases outside gene matches: 4. The CDR3 contains 14 residues. The chain's CDR3 is CASSPRGRNTEAFF. The CDR3 nucleotides read TGTGCCAGTAGTCCCAGGGGGAGGAACACTGAAGCTTTCTTT.

The V gene is TRBV25-1, the J gene TRBJ2-7, with 9 bases fitting TRBD2. CDR1 and CDR2 (germline): MGHDK, SYGVNS. The CDR3 contains 16 residues. V shed 6 bases and J 4 bases; nucleotides not matched to a gene: 13. CDR3 bases: TGTGCCAGCAGCGAGATTAGCGGGAGAGGGATTTACGAGCAGTACTTC. It is translated as CASSEISGRGIYEQYF.